Shown below are 25 T cell receptor beta chains from a single sample sequenced in a study of blood T cell repertoires in COVID-19. Sequencing used immunoSEQ multiplex PCR; TCRdb keeps in-frame clones, though not all of them. The table has fewer than 200,000 clones, around 90% seen once. The sequenced sample was peripheral blood. These receptor sequences come from an elderly woman with COVID-19, enrolled during active disease.

The chain links TRBV19 to TRBJ2-1; 10 bases agree with TRBD2. The length of the CDR3 is 16 residues. J gave up 8 bases and V 6 bases, and 13 bases lay outside the gene matches. CDR1 is LNHDA and CDR2 is SQIVND in the germline V gene (reference sequence). The CDR3 DNA follows: TGTGCCAGTAGGGGGGGTAGCGGGAGGACGTACTATGAGCAGTTCTTC. Translating it yields CASRGGSGRTYYEQFF.

The chain recombines TRBV7-2 with TRBJ2-7; 9 nucleotides match TRBD1. This CDR3 comprises 11 residues. CDR1 is SGHTA and CDR2 is FQGNSA in the germline V gene. The junction had 0 bases not matched to a gene; V was cut back by 6 bases and J by 6 bases. CDR3 DNA sequence: TGTGCCAGCAGGACAGGGGGCGAGCAGTACTTC. It specifies CASRTGGEQYF.

The chain combines TRBV6-4 with TRBJ2-1; 7 nucleotides line up with TRBD2. The CDR3 covers 16 residues. V trimming: 6 bases; J trimming: 7 bases; junction bases outside the gene matches: 15. Germline V gives CDR1 MRHNA, CDR2 SNTAGT. CDR3 bases: TGTGCCAGCAGCGCCATGTGGGGCGGGAGTCGGAATGAGCAGTTCTTC. This codes for CASSAMWGGSRNEQFF.

The genes are TRBV29-1 and TRBJ1-1; D is uncertain. Germline lookup yields CDR1 SQVTM and CDR2 ANQGSEA. V gave up 5 bases and J gave up 4 bases, with 14 bases separating them. This CDR3 has 13 residues. CDR3 sequence: CSVNIKSGTEAFF. CDR3 bases: TGCAGCGTTAATATTAAGTCAGGCACTGAAGCTTTCTTT.

This clone turned up a few times. The CDR3 nucleotides are TGCAGTGCTAGTTCGGGAGGGCCGTATAGTACGCAGTATTTT. It codes for CSASSGGPYSTQYF. This chain joins TRBV20-1 and TRBJ2-3, with TRBD2 matching 8 bases. The CDR3 totals 14 residues. Trimming cost V 3 bases and J 8 bases; bases outside gene matches: 10. Germline V gene data show CDR1 as DFQATT and CDR2 as SNEGSKA (reference sequence).

This clone was seen just once. This rearrangement joins TRBV6-6 to TRBJ1-5; D possibly corresponds to TRBD1 (6 bases). CDR3 length equals 16 residues. V shed 1 base and J shed 7 bases, with 17 bases lying between them. Germline-derived CDR1 and CDR2 are MNHNY and SVGAGI (reference sequence). The CDR3 DNA is TGTGCCAGCAGTTACTTATCAACAGGGTCGGGGCAGCCCCAGCATTTT. Translated, it gives CASSYLSTGSGQPQHF.

The CDR3 bases are TGCGCCAGCAGCTTGGAGACGGGGGAGGTGAACACTGAAGCTTTCTTT. Amino acids: CASSLETGEVNTEAFF. The J gene is TRBJ1-1, the V gene TRBV5-1; possible D gene TRBD1, 5 bases. Trimming removed 0 bases from V and 0 bases from J, with 12 bases in between. Germline CDR1 reads SGHRS; CDR2 reads YFSETQ. The CDR3 sequence is 16 residues long.

The CDR3 is CASSLKGDTEAFF. The CDR3 bases are TGTGCCAGCAGTTTGAAGGGGGACACTGAAGCTTTCTTT. This chain links TRBV12-3 or TRBV12-4 with TRBJ1-1, with D perhaps matching TRBD1 (6 bases). The CDR3 spans 13 residues. V lost 3 bases and J 3 bases, leaving 8 bases between the germline ends.

In its sample, this clone was seen once. CDR3 in DNA: TGTGCCAGCAGGACAGGCATGAACACTGAAGCTTTCTTT. Protein product: CASRTGMNTEAFF. The rearrangement joins TRBV6-6 to TRBJ1-1; D might be TRBD1 (6 bases). Germline V gene data show CDR1 as MNHNY and CDR2 as SVGAGI (reference sequence). Trimming removed 6 bases from V and 0 bases from J, with 8 bases in between. The CDR3 sequence is 13 residues long.

The rearrangement links TRBV6-1 to TRBJ1-1; 7 bases fit TRBD1. Germline assignment: CDR1 MNHNS and CDR2 SASEGT. V gave up 0 bases and J gave up 3 bases; unmatched junction bases: 1. The CDR3 consists of 14 residues. This CDR3 reads CASSEAGQYTEAFF. DNA of the CDR3: TGTGCCAGCAGTGAAGCGGGACAGTACACTGAAGCTTTCTTT.

The chain carries TRBV3-1 (or the pseudogene TRBV3-2) and TRBJ1-3; possible D gene TRBD1, 5 bases. Germline V lookup: CDR1 LGHDT, CDR2 YNNKEL (reference sequence). The CDR3 is made up of 15 amino acids. V lost 0 bases to trimming and J lost 8 bases, with 14 bases between them. CDR3 nucleotide sequence: TGTGCCAGCAGCCAAGAATGCGGGGGGTGGGACACCATATATTTT. Its protein is CASSQECGGWDTIYF.

On this clone: The sample contains more than one DNA sequence encoding this CDR3. V gene TRBV6-2 or TRBV6-3 combines with J gene TRBJ1-1; D is undetermined. This CDR3 spans 14 amino acids. Trimming shortened V by 0 bases and J by 1 base, and 6 bases separated the two germline ends. The germline V gene encodes CDR1 MNHEY and CDR2 SVGEGT. CDR3 protein: CASSYSLENTEAFF. Written as DNA, the CDR3 is TGTGCCAGCAGTTACTCGTTAGAGAACACTGAAGCTTTCTTT.

V and J are TRBV9 and TRBJ2-2; TRBD2 matches 13 bases. Germline CDR1 and CDR2: SGDLS and YYNGEE. Trimming at V came to 2 bases and at J to 6 bases, leaving 7 bases not matched to a gene. The CDR3 totals 17 residues. CDR3 DNA: TGTGCCAGCAGCGTTAGGACTAGCGGGAGCGCGGCCGGGGAGCTGTTTTTT. Translating it yields CASSVRTSGSAAGELFF.

V usage is TRBV19 and J usage is TRBJ2-5; possibly TRBD2 for D (5 bases). CDR1 LNHDA and CDR2 SQIVND come from the germline V gene (reference sequence). The CDR3 consists of 15 residues. The V end was cut by 6 bases, the J end by 2 bases, with 16 bases between. CDR3 protein: CASRDFQGNQETQYF. The CDR3 DNA sequence: TGTGCCAGTAGGGACTTCCAAGGGAATCAAGAGACCCAGTACTTC.

The chain joins TRBV19 to TRBJ1-2; D is possibly TRBD1 (6 bases). The V end was cut by 3 bases, the J end by 4 bases, with 12 bases between. Germline V gives CDR1 LNHDA, CDR2 SQIVND (reference sequence). The CDR3 sequence is 14 residues long. The CDR3 region is CASSISGQIYGYTF. The DNA of the CDR3 is TGTGCCAGTAGTATCTCCGGACAGATCTATGGCTACACCTTC.

This sequence joins TRBV19 and TRBJ2-2; 9 positions agree with TRBD1. The CDR3 contains 19 residues. Unmatched junction bases numbered 14, after V lost 3 bases and J lost 3 bases. Germline V gene lookup returns CDR1 LNHDA and CDR2 SQIVND (reference sequence). CDR3 residues: CASSIQGQGIGADTGELFF. The CDR3 nucleotides read TGTGCCAGTAGTATTCAGGGACAGGGAATAGGAGCGGACACCGGGGAGCTGTTTTTT.

The chain joins TRBV29-1 to TRBJ2-3; 8 nucleotides line up with TRBD1. The V gene end was trimmed by 7 bases and the J gene end by 0 bases; junction bases not matched to a gene: 6. The CDR3 extends over 14 amino acids. Germline V gene data show CDR1 as SQVTM and CDR2 as ANQGSEA. CDR3: CSANRGSSTDTQYF. In DNA, the CDR3 is TGCAGCGCGAACAGGGGGTCTAGCACAGATACGCAGTATTTT.

This clone occurred a few times. The chain couples TRBV28 to TRBJ2-5; 7 nucleotides line up with TRBD2. There are 15 residues in the CDR3. V was clipped by 5 bases and J by 2 bases; unmatched bases: 8. CDR1 is MDHEN and CDR2 is SYDVKM in the germline V gene. The CDR3 sequence is CASSLLGEGQETQYF. CDR3 DNA: TGTGCCAGCAGTCTCCTAGGGGAGGGGCAAGAGACCCAGTACTTC.

The gene calls are TRBV27 and TRBJ2-6, with TRBD2 as a possible D gene (7 bases). This CDR3 is built from 17 residues. Per the germline V gene, CDR1 is MNHEY and CDR2 is SMNVEV (reference sequence). V lost 4 bases and J lost 1, with 14 bases in between. CDR3 residues: CASSSEGGWSGANVLTF. CDR3 nucleotide sequence: TGTGCCAGCAGTTCCGAGGGGGGGTGGTCTGGGGCCAACGTCCTGACTTTC.

The chain recombines TRBV7-8 with TRBJ2-3; D is uncertain. V was trimmed by 1 base and J by 6 bases, leaving 5 bases between them. The CDR3 is 12 residues long. Germline V CDR1 and CDR2: SGHVS, FQNEAQ. This chain's CDR3 is CASSLERDTQYF. The CDR3 DNA reads as TGTGCCAGCAGCTTAGAACGGGATACGCAGTATTTT.

CDR3 sequence: CATRWAGSNQPQHF. CDR3 in DNA: TGTGCCACCCGTTGGGCGGGGAGCAATCAGCCCCAGCATTTT. The chain is built from TRBV2 and TRBJ1-5; D uncertain. Germline-derived CDR1 and CDR2 are SNHLY and FYNNEI. This CDR3 contains 14 residues. Deletions cut 10 bases from V and 1 base from J, with 14 bases between.

The rearrangement uses TRBV7-2 and TRBJ1-5, with no clear D. V dropped 5 bases and J dropped 4 bases, with 9 bases sitting between them. This CDR3 spans 13 amino acids. Germline values: CDR1 SGHTA, CDR2 FQGNSA. The CDR3 loop reads CASSPPGNQPQHF. Here the CDR3 DNA reads TGTGCCAGCAGCCCGCCGGGTAATCAGCCCCAGCATTTT.

This chain links TRBV28 with TRBJ2-5, with 7 bases matching TRBD1. Germline CDR1 reads MDHEN; CDR2 reads SYDVKM. The CDR3 runs 14 residues. V trimming: 7 bases; J trimming: 2 bases; junction bases outside the gene matches: 7. In DNA, the CDR3 is TGTGCCAGCAATACGCCCAGGGGGCAAGAGACCCAGTACTTC. It translates to CASNTPRGQETQYF.

Only one count was recorded for this clone. The rearrangement links TRBV5-5 to TRBJ2-2, with a weak D call TRBD2 (5 bases). The CDR3 has 15 residues. The ends were cut back, 0 bases at V and 1 base at J, with 7 bases in the middle. Per the germline V gene, CDR1 is SGHKS and CDR2 is YYEKEE (reference sequence). CDR3 sequence: CASSLASMNTGELFF. CDR3 coding DNA: TGTGCCAGCAGCTTGGCTAGCATGAACACCGGGGAGCTGTTTTTT.

This clone was detected only once. The V and J genes are TRBV7-9 and TRBJ1-1, with D uncertain. Between the trimmed V and J ends, which lost 7 bases and 4 bases, there was a span of 13 bases. From germline, CDR1 is SEHNR and CDR2 FQNEAQ (reference sequence). The CDR3 extends over 13 amino acids. CDR3 DNA: TGTGCCAGCACCCCACCACAATTCACTGAAGCTTTCTTT. It is translated as CASTPPQFTEAFF. Based on the CDR3 plus reference TRBV7-9 and TRBJ1-1, the full variable domain is DTGVSQNPRHKITKRGQNVTFRCDPISEHNRLYWYRQTLGQGPEFLTYFQNEAQLEKSRLLSDRFSAERPKGSFSTLEIQRTEQGDSAMYLCASTPPQFTEAFFGQGTRLTVV.